The 9 T cell receptor beta chains listed next were all sequenced from one sample in a study of blood T cell repertoires in COVID-19 (dated by TCRdb to between 2020 and 2021). Preparation of the library involved the immunoSEQ multiplex PCR assay. TCRdb took over this immuneACCESS table, retaining in-frame rearrangements with V and J assigned. Such tables are incomplete; in checked studies, under half of the missing clones stem from an unresolved V gene, and the remainder is unexplained. In this sample the table shows tens of thousands of clones, about four fifths of which occur a single time. Clones ranked in the top ten supply 5.4% of the sample. Sequencing was carried out using peripheral blood. These receptors were collected from a woman of 80 years or more with active or convalescent COVID-19.

This chain connects TRBV27 to TRBJ1-4; 12 bases fit TRBD1. The CDR3 is made up of 15 amino acids. The V and J ends lost 2 bases and 8 bases, in that order; junction bases with no gene match: 3. Germline values: CDR1 MNHEY, CDR2 SMNVEV (reference sequence). The CDR3 loop reads CASSLQGQGAEKLFF. The DNA of the CDR3 is TGTGCCAGCAGTTTACAGGGACAGGGGGCCGAAAAACTGTTTTTT.

This sequence joins TRBV5-8 and TRBJ2-1, with TRBD2 identical over 12 bases. Germline trimming cut 4 bases from V and 8 bases from J; bases unmatched to any gene: 7. CDR3 size: 15 residues. Looked up from germline, CDR1 is SGHTS and CDR2 is YDEGEE. Here the CDR3 reads CASSLRLAGVDEQFF. CDR3 bases: TGTGCCAGCAGCCTAAGACTAGCGGGAGTGGATGAGCAGTTCTTC.

This clone was detected a few times. The chain recombines TRBV10-3 with TRBJ2-7; 9 nucleotides align to TRBD1. Germline CDR1 ENHRY, CDR2 SYGVKD. V lost 2 bases to trimming and J lost 2 bases; unmatched junction nucleotides: 4. This CDR3 has 15 amino acids. CDR3 nucleotide sequence: TGTGCCATCAGTGAGCAGGGGACAGGGACCTACGAGCAGTACTTC. It codes for CAISEQGTGTYEQYF.

CDR3 DNA: TGCAGTGCTAGTTCGGGACAGAAACAGCTGAGCAATCAGCCCCAGCATTTT. Protein: CSASSGQKQLSNQPQHF. The rearrangement uses TRBV20-1 and TRBJ1-5; 7 nucleotides align to TRBD1. CDR1 and CDR2 (germline): DFQATT, SNEGSKA (reference sequence). The CDR3 has 17 residues. The V and J ends lost 3 bases and 1 base, in that order; junction bases with no gene match: 12.

This clone has just a few counts. The chain couples TRBV2 to TRBJ2-7; the D gene is possibly TRBD2 (7 bases). Germline-derived CDR1 and CDR2 are SNHLY and FYNNEI. The V and J ends lost 4 bases and 3 bases respectively, with 19 bases between them. The CDR3 length is 16 residues. The CDR3 loop is CASSARGDNRYYEQYF. CDR3 bases: TGTGCCAGCAGTGCCCGGGGGGACAACCGTTACTACGAGCAGTACTTC.

This chain links TRBV10-2 with TRBJ1-3; D remains unclear. CDR3 length: 13 amino acids. V lost 4 bases and J 0 bases, leaving 4 bases between the germline ends. Germline assignment: CDR1 WSHSY and CDR2 SAAADI. The CDR3 nucleotides are TGCGCCAGCAGTGTCGTCTCTGGAAACACCATATATTTT. It specifies CASSVVSGNTIYF.

The chain recombines TRBV6-2 or TRBV6-3 with TRBJ1-1; D is undetermined. Trimming cost V 2 bases and J 5 bases, with 15 bases left between them. Germline V gene lookup returns CDR1 MNHEY and CDR2 SVGEGT. The CDR3 covers 15 residues. CDR3: CASSYPASTMTEAFF. DNA of the CDR3: TGTGCCAGCAGTTACCCCGCCTCAACTATGACTGAAGCTTTCTTT.

The chain links TRBV7-2 to TRBJ2-5, with TRBD2 as a possible D gene (7 bases). The CDR3 contains 15 residues. Between the trimmed V and J ends, which lost 5 bases and 2 bases, there was a span of 15 bases. CDR1 SGHTA and CDR2 FQGNSA come from the germline V gene. CDR3 sequence: CASSGGGAEQETQYF. DNA for the CDR3: TGTGCCAGCAGCGGTGGGGGGGCGGAACAAGAGACCCAGTACTTC.

The genes are TRBV10-3 and TRBJ2-7, with D uncertain. The CDR3 totals 14 residues. The germline gives CDR1 ENHRY, CDR2 SYGVKD. V shed 10 bases and J shed 1 base, with 17 bases lying between them. Here the CDR3 reads CATSPASLSYEQYF. CDR3 nucleotide sequence: TGTGCCACCTCCCCAGCTAGTCTTTCCTACGAGCAGTACTTC.